This TCR beta chain was sequenced in a study of blood T cells in healthy people across ages. V was trimmed by 6 bases and J by 0 bases, leaving 27 bases between them. CDR3 length equals 21 residues. The germline gives CDR1 MNHNS, CDR2 SASEGT. It was with a sample-barcoded 5' primer and a J-beta primer mix that a second PCR of roughly 7 to 12 cycles was run. Each CDR3 protein is one row after TCRdb ran MiXCR on the 5' RACE reads. Here the sample spans about 1.6 million distinct CDR3 sequences, around 36% being singletons. This clonotype was observed a few times. This receptor was obtained from a woman aged 25 to 39 in good health. The sequenced sample consisted of blood. The chain has TRBV6-1 and TRBJ2-6, with D possibly matching TRBD1 (6 bases). The CDR3 sequence is CASRVILAGTPFFSGANVLTF. In nucleotides, the CDR3 is TGTGCCAGCAGAGTGATTCTGGCCGGGACACCTTTTTTCTCTGGGGCCAACGTCCTGACTTTC.